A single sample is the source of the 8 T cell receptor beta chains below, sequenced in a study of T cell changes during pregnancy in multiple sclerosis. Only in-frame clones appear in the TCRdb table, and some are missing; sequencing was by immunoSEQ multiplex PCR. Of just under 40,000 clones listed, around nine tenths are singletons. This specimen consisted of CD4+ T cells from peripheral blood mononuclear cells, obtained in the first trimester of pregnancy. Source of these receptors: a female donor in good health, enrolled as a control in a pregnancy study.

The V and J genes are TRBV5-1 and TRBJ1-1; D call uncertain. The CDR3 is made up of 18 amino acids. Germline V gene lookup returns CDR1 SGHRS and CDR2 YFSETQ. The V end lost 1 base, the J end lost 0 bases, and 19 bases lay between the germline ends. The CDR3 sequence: CASSLSVLAERMNTEAFF. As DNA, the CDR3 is TGCGCCAGCAGCTTGAGCGTCTTGGCAGAGAGAATGAACACTGAAGCTTTCTTT.

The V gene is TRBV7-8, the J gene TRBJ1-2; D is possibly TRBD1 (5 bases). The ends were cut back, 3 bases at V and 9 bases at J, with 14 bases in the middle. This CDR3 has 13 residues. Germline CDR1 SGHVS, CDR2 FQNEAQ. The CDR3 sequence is CASSFDSSASYTF. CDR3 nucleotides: TGTGCCAGCAGCTTTGACAGCTCGGCCAGCTACACCTTC.

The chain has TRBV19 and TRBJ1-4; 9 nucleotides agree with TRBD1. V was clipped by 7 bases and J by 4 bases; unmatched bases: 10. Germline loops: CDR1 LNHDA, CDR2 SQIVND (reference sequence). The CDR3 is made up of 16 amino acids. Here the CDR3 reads CASTGTGHAVNEKLFF. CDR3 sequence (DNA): TGTGCCAGTACCGGGACAGGGCATGCGGTTAATGAAAAACTGTTTTTT.

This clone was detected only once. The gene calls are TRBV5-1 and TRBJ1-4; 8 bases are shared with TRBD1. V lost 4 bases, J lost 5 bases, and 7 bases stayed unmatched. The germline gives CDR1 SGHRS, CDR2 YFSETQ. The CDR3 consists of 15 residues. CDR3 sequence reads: CASSKTGGGNEKLFF. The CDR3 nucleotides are TGCGCCAGCAGCAAAACAGGGGGGGGAAATGAAAAACTGTTTTTT.

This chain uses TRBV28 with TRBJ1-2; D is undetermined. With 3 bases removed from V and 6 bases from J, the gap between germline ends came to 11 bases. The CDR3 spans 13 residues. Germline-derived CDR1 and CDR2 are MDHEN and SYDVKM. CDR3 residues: CASSFSPKDGYTF. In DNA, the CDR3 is TGTGCCAGCAGTTTTAGTCCCAAAGATGGCTACACCTTC.

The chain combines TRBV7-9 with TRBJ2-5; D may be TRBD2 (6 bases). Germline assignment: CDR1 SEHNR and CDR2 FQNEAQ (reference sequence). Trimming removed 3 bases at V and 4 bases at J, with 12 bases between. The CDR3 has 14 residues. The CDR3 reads CASSFFGGRETQYF. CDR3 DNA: TGTGCCAGCAGCTTTTTCGGGGGTCGAGAGACCCAGTACTTC.

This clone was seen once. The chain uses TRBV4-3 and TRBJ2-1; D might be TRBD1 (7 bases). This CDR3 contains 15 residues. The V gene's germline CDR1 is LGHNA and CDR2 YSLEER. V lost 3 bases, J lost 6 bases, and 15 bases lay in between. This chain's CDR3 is CASSHNTQGGNEQFF. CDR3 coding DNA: TGCGCCAGCAGCCATAACACGCAGGGGGGCAATGAGCAGTTCTTC.

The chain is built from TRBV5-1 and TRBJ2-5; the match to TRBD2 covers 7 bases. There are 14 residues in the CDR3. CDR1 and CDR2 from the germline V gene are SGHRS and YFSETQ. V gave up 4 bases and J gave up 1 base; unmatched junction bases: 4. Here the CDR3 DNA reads TGCGCCAGCAGCCCCGTAGCGGGCCAAGAGACCCAGTACTTC. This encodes CASSPVAGQETQYF.